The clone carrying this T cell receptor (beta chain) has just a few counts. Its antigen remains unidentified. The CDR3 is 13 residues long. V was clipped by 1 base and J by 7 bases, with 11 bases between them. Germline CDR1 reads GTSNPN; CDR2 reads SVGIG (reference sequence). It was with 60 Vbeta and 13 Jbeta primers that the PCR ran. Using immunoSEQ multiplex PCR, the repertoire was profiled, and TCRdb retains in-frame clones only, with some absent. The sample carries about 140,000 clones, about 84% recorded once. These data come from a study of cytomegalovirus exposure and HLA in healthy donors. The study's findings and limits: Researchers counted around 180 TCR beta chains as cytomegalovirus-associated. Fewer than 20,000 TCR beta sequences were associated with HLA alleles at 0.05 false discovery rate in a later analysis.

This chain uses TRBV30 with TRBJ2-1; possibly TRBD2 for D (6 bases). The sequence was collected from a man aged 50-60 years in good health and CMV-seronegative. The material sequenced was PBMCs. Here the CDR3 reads CAWSDGGSNEQFF. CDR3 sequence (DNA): TGTGCCTGGAGTGATGGGGGGTCGAATGAGCAGTTCTTC.